A selection of T cell receptor beta chains follows, all from one sample in a study of early T cells in non-severe SARS-CoV-2 infection. TCRdb independently ran MiXCR on the 5' RACE reads; one entry per CDR3 protein. Of tens of thousands of distinct CDR3 sequences listed, about an eighth are singletons. The sequenced sample was whole blood. The receptor source for this set is an adult who was a healthcare worker with PCR-confirmed SARS-CoV-2 infection or an uninfected control (not recorded which). Each CDR3 is given with its conserved first and last residue. The order of the fields is J gene, D gene, V gene, CDR3 protein. D genes are given only for firm matches.

>TRBJ1-2|NA|TRBV4-1
CASSLSVMSIEYGYTF
>TRBJ1-5|NA|TRBV7-8
CASSLKGGYQPQHF
>TRBJ1-5|NA|TRBV5-1
CASSPTGLGNQPQHF
>TRBJ2-7|TRBD1|TRBV27
CASSFGTGNEQYF
>TRBJ2-2|NA|TRBV19
CASSFSRAPGELFF
>TRBJ2-5|NA|TRBV20-1
CSARVFRDYQETQYF
>TRBJ2-5|NA|TRBV11-1
CASSLSLTEQETQYF
>TRBJ2-1|TRBD1|TRBV27
CASKPTGFDEQFF
>TRBJ2-7|TRBD2|TRBV20-1
CSATTGGVHEQYF
>TRBJ2-1|TRBD2|TRBV13
CASSPRTSRNEQFF
>TRBJ1-1|NA|TRBV12-3/TRBV12-4
CASSFPSMNTEAFF
>TRBJ2-7|NA|TRBV3-1
CASSQVGVIYEQYF
>TRBJ2-1|TRBD2|TRBV20-1
CSARVRRLAGYNEQFF
>TRBJ1-6|NA|TRBV15
CATRSSGDNSPLHF
>TRBJ2-3|NA|TRBV27
CASAWGDTQYF
>TRBJ1-5|TRBD1|TRBV19
CASSSGTGYKPQHF
>TRBJ1-5|NA|TRBV28
CASSDGVSWSNQPQHF
>TRBJ2-1|NA|TRBV6-5
CASSPVSSSYNEQFF
>TRBJ2-1|NA|TRBV6-5
CASSYRGNEQFF
>TRBJ1-2|NA|TRBV11-2
CASSLDPGSEGYTF
>TRBJ2-7|NA|TRBV7-6
CASSLDTRNTYEQYF
>TRBJ2-5|NA|TRBV20-1
CSAHTPSSAGETQYF
>TRBJ1-1|NA|TRBV7-9
CASSLIGSITEAFF
>TRBJ1-3|NA|TRBV29-1
CSALKGNTIYF
>TRBJ2-1|TRBD2|TRBV29-1
CSVVGSGTKNEQFF
>TRBJ2-1|NA|TRBV27
CASSLGDNSYNEQFF
>TRBJ2-1|NA|TRBV7-8
CASSLRSHSFNEQFF
>TRBJ2-2|NA|TRBV3-1
CASSLRDLANTGELFF
>TRBJ2-5|NA|TRBV12-3/TRBV12-4
CASSLSHGETQYF
>TRBJ2-4|NA|TRBV7-9
CASSWGPDKNIQYF
>TRBJ2-1|NA|TRBV3-1
CASTPSRASYNEQFF
>TRBJ2-7|NA|TRBV27
CASSTRPVGYEQYF
>TRBJ2-7|NA|TRBV6-5
CASSWDPLADEQYF
>TRBJ1-1|TRBD1|TRBV29-1
CSVKQGAVAEAFF
>TRBJ2-7|NA|TRBV25-1
CASSELGGSYEQYF
>TRBJ2-2|TRBD2|TRBV10-1
CASRASGSSATGELFF
>TRBJ2-3|TRBD2|TRBV28
CASRAVASGSDTQYF
>TRBJ2-7|NA|TRBV20-1
CSASIRDTTYEQYF
>TRBJ1-2|NA|TRBV5-1
CASSLGGGYGYTF
>TRBJ1-1|NA|TRBV6-5
CASSYSPGGANTEAFF
>TRBJ1-1|TRBD1|TRBV29-1
CSAGQGANTEAFF
>TRBJ1-2|TRBD1|TRBV5-1
CASSLIRPSRTGGGYTF
>TRBJ2-7|TRBD2|TRBV7-2
CASSLAGEVSYEQYF
>TRBJ2-7|TRBD2|TRBV28
CASRAGGPGEQYF
>TRBJ2-1|TRBD1|TRBV29-1
CSGPGTGTNEQFF
>TRBJ1-2|TRBD1|TRBV9
CASRDRVYGYTF
>TRBJ1-3|NA|TRBV11-2
CASGGYGNTIYF
>TRBJ2-3|NA|TRBV19
CASSIRRALTQYF
>TRBJ1-1|NA|TRBV10-1
CASSESTGANTEAFF
>TRBJ1-5|NA|TRBV5-1
CAPIGTNQPQHF
>TRBJ1-5|NA|TRBV20-1
CSATINMRGPQHF
>TRBJ1-3|NA|TRBV18
CASSPPSPSGNTIYF
>TRBJ2-7|NA|TRBV3-1
CASTTSGVSYEQYF
>TRBJ1-1|TRBD1|TRBV11-2
CASSRSGQGSTEAFF
>TRBJ2-3|TRBD2|TRBV6-6
CASSYHGLAGGPDTQYF
>TRBJ2-1|NA|TRBV28
CASSLRKGSSYNEQFF
>TRBJ2-1|TRBD2|TRBV7-7
CASSLLAGGPGGSNEQFF